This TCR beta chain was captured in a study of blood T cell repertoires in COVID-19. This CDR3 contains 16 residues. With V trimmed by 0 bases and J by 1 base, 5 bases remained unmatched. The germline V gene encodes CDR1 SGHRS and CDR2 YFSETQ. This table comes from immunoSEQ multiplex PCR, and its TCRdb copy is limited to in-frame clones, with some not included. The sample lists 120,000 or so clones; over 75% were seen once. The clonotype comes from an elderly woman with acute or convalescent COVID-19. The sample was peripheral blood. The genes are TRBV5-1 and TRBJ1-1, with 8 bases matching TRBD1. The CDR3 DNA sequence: TGCGCCAGCAGCTTGGCGCAGGGGGCCGGGAACACTGAAGCTTTCTTT. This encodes CASSLAQGAGNTEAFF.